What follows are 31 T cell receptor beta chains derived from one specimen sequenced in a study of beta chain features in type 1 diabetes. General study results and limits: Type 1 diabetes patients had moderately but significantly shorter TCRB CDR3s in all four CD4+ subsets.

No antigen has been assigned to these receptors. As every portion of the isolated RNA was reverse transcribed, the sequencing read expressed TCRB transcripts. Some clones are missing from TCRdb's copy, which holds only in-frame ones; the method was immunoSEQ multiplex PCR. The sample includes over 650,000 clones, roughly 13% of them seen just once. The specimen sequenced was naive CD4+ T cells from blood. These receptor sequences come from a man younger than 35 with type 1 diabetes.

The chain combines TRBV28 with TRBJ2-5, with 7 bases matching TRBD2. Germline V lookup: CDR1 MDHEN, CDR2 SYDVKM. There are 13 residues in the CDR3. With V trimmed by 6 bases and J by 1 base, 2 bases remained unmatched. The CDR3 loop reads CASRGGSQETQYF. In nucleotides, the CDR3 is TGTGCCAGCAGGGGAGGGTCCCAAGAGACCCAGTACTTC.

This clone was counted only a few times. V gene TRBV18 combines with J gene TRBJ2-1; 7 bases align to TRBD1. CDR3 length equals 15 residues. The junction had 7 bases not matched to a gene; V was cut back by 5 bases and J by 3 bases. Per the germline V gene, CDR1 is KGHSH and CDR2 is LQKENI. The CDR3 region has the DNA TGTGCCAGCTCAGAATTGACAGGGAACTACAATGAGCAGTTCTTC. This gives the protein CASSELTGNYNEQFF.

V and J are TRBV28 and TRBJ2-3, with 11 bases that match TRBD2. The V gene's germline CDR1 is MDHEN and CDR2 SYDVKM. The CDR3 is 18 residues long. The ends lost 3 bases at V and 2 bases at J; junction bases unmatched: 10. The CDR3 sequence: CASSFLLPTSGTTDTQYF. CDR3 in DNA: TGTGCCAGCAGTTTCCTCCTACCGACTAGCGGGACCACAGATACGCAGTATTTT.

This CDR3 reads CASSEDPVRRYGYTF. For the CDR3, the DNA is TGTGCCAGCAGTGAAGACCCCGTGAGGCGGTATGGCTACACCTTC. The chain couples TRBV25-1 to TRBJ1-2; D remains unclear. In germline, CDR1 is MGHDK, CDR2 SYGVNS. The length of the CDR3 is 15 residues. Trimming left V 2 bases short and J 5 bases short, with 15 bases between.

This clone was observed a handful of times. The chain links TRBV25-1 to TRBJ2-6; D unclear. This CDR3 has 16 amino acids. Germline-derived CDR1 and CDR2 are MGHDK and SYGVNS. Trimming left V 2 bases short and J 1 base short, with 9 bases between. Here the CDR3 reads CASSEAFRSGANVLTF. The CDR3 nucleotides read TGTGCCAGCAGTGAAGCGTTTCGTTCTGGGGCCAACGTCCTGACTTTC.

In this sample, this clone turned up a few times. The chain employs TRBV14 and TRBJ2-3; 7 bases are shared with TRBD2. V shed 1 base, J shed 4 bases, and the junction held 8 bases outside the gene matches. The CDR3 sequence is 16 residues long. The germline V gene encodes CDR1 SGHDN and CDR2 FVKESK. The CDR3 loop is CASSQGGTMSADTQYF. CDR3 DNA: TGTGCCAGCAGCCAAGGCGGGACTATGAGCGCAGATACGCAGTATTTT.

The gene calls are TRBV4-3 and TRBJ1-4; D perhaps matches TRBD1 (6 bases). The CDR3 loop spans 15 amino acids. V gave up 4 bases and J gave up 7 bases, with 16 bases separating them. Germline V gene data show CDR1 as LGHNA and CDR2 as YSLEER. In DNA, the CDR3 is TGCGCCAGCAGCCTCACAGGGTTTTTGGGTGAAAAACTGTTTTTT. Residues: CASSLTGFLGEKLFF.

In this sample, this clone turned up a few times. The chain links TRBV18 to TRBJ2-7; D perhaps matches TRBD1 (6 bases). The germline V and J ends were trimmed by 4 bases and 3 bases, with 13 bases remaining between them. The CDR3 contains 14 residues. CDR1 KGHSH and CDR2 LQKENI come from the germline V gene. The CDR3 coding sequence is TGTGCCAGCTCACTAACAGGGCTCGACTACGAGCAGTACTTC. This sequence encodes CASSLTGLDYEQYF. Filled out from reference TRBV18 and TRBJ2-7, the complete variable domain reads NAGVMQNPRHLVRRRGQEARLRCSPMKGHSHVYWYRQLPEEGLKFMVYLQKENIIDESGMPKERFSAEFPKEGPSILRIQQVVRGDSAAYFCASSLTGLDYEQYFGPGTRLTVT.

V gene TRBV7-3 combines with J gene TRBJ1-1; D call uncertain. From germline, CDR1 is SGHTA and CDR2 FQGTGA. Trimming stripped 3 bases from V and 10 bases from J, with 15 bases between. This CDR3 is built from 13 residues. The CDR3 DNA follows: TGTGCCAGCAGCTTCTCGGACGCCACAGCAGCTTTCTTT. The encoded protein is CASSFSDATAAFF.

This chain joins TRBV6-4 and TRBJ2-7; 7 bases match TRBD1. CDR1 and CDR2 (germline): MRHNA, SNTAGT. The CDR3 contains 14 residues. Trimming took 3 bases from V and 0 from J; bases not matched to a gene: 2. Written as DNA, the CDR3 is TGTGCCAGCAGTGAGACAGGGAGCTCCTACGAGCAGTACTTC. Residues: CASSETGSSYEQYF.

Only a few counts were recorded for this clone. The chain carries TRBV5-1 and TRBJ2-1, with a weak D call TRBD2 (6 bases). V was cut by 3 bases and J by 7 bases, with 20 bases left in between. The CDR3 covers 16 residues. Germline loops: CDR1 SGHRS, CDR2 YFSETQ. The CDR3: CASSWAGSRGGNEQFF. Here the CDR3 DNA reads TGCGCCAGCAGCTGGGCGGGATCCCGAGGTGGGAATGAGCAGTTCTTC. Full variable domain (rest looked up from reference TRBV5-1 and TRBJ2-1): KAGVTQTPRYLIKTRGQQVTLSCSPISGHRSVSWYQQTPGQGLQFLFEYFSETQRNKGNFPGRFSGRQFSNSRSEMNVSTLELGDSALYLCASSWAGSRGGNEQFFGPGTRLTVL.

In its sample, this clone was seen once. The V call is TRBV30, the J call TRBJ2-7; the D is unclear. This CDR3 has 14 residues. CDR1 and CDR2 (germline): GTSNPN, SVGIG (reference sequence). Trimming cost V 0 bases and J 2 bases, with 11 bases left between them. CDR3 sequence: CAWSVGSATYEQYF. In DNA form, the CDR3 reads TGTGCCTGGAGTGTCGGAAGCGCCACCTACGAGCAGTACTTC.

This sequence joins TRBV5-1 and TRBJ2-7; D might be TRBD1 or TRBD2, each matching 6 bases. Trimming shortened V by 1 base and J by 7 bases, and 15 bases separated the two germline ends. The V gene's germline CDR1 is SGHRS and CDR2 YFSETQ. The CDR3 is 14 residues long. CDR3 region: CASSLRGEPEEQYF. The CDR3 nucleotides read TGCGCCAGCAGCTTGAGGGGGGAACCGGAAGAGCAGTACTTC.

This chain links TRBV29-1 with TRBJ2-1; possible D gene TRBD2, 6 bases. The CDR3 runs 15 residues. Germline V gene sequence: CDR1 SQVTM, CDR2 ANQGSEA. Deletions cut 4 bases from V and 0 bases from J, with 13 bases between. The CDR3 reads CSVATDGGSYNEQFF. DNA of the CDR3: TGCAGCGTTGCCACGGACGGGGGCTCCTACAATGAGCAGTTCTTC.

This clone was counted between two and nine times. The chain uses TRBV5-6 and TRBJ2-1; D gene unclear. Per the germline V gene, CDR1 is SGHDT and CDR2 is YYEEEE. There are 12 residues in the CDR3. Trimming took off 0 bases at V and 10 bases at J, with 8 bases between the two ends. CDR3: CASSLAMREQFF. CDR3 in DNA: TGTGCCAGCAGCTTGGCAATGAGAGAGCAGTTCTTC.

This sequence joins TRBV7-2 and TRBJ1-1, with TRBD1 matching over 7 bases. The V and J ends lost 2 bases and 5 bases, in that order; junction bases with no gene match: 5. Germline CDR1 is SGHTA and CDR2 is FQGNSA. This CDR3 spans 14 amino acids. The CDR3 reads CASSLRGPGTEAFF. The DNA for the CDR3 is TGTGCCAGCAGCTTAAGGGGGCCGGGGACTGAAGCTTTCTTT.

The chain joins TRBV25-1 to TRBJ2-7, with 9 bases aligning to TRBD1. Germline-derived CDR1 and CDR2 are MGHDK and SYGVNS. The CDR3 is made up of 14 amino acids. After removal of 6 bases from V and 2 bases from J, the junction contained 5 bases not matched to a gene. The CDR3 DNA reads TGTGCCAGCAGGGGAAGGACAGGGGCCTACGAGCAGTACTTC. This codes for CASRGRTGAYEQYF.

This chain links TRBV27 with TRBJ1-2, with D unclear. The CDR3 runs 13 residues. V was pared by 8 bases and J by 0 bases, with 10 bases between. Germline V gene lookup returns CDR1 MNHEY and CDR2 SMNVEV (reference sequence). For the CDR3, the DNA is TGTGCCAGCGGGATCGGAGCTAACTATGGCTACACCTTC. This encodes CASGIGANYGYTF.

The chain is built from TRBV18 and TRBJ2-7; TRBD2 might be the D (7 bases). V was shortened by 3 bases and J by 6 bases, with 21 bases between the two germline ends. The CDR3 spans 16 residues. CDR1 KGHSH and CDR2 LQKENI come from the germline V gene. The CDR3 loop reads CASSPLAGGRMIEQYF. CDR3 coding DNA: TGTGCCAGCTCACCGCTCGCCGGGGGGCGAATGATCGAGCAGTACTTC.

The chain carries TRBV29-1 and TRBJ1-1; D gene uncertain. This CDR3 region has 12 residues. V was trimmed by 6 bases and J by 5 bases, leaving 13 bases between them. Germline assignment: CDR1 SQVTM and CDR2 ANQGSEA. The CDR3 is CSVPGLGTEAFF. For the CDR3, the DNA is TGCAGCGTCCCGGGCCTGGGTACTGAAGCTTTCTTT. Together with reference TRBV29-1 and TRBJ1-1, the CDR3 gives the full variable domain: SAVISQKPSRDICQRGTSLTIQCQVDSQVTMMFWYRQQPGQSLTLIATANQGSEATYESGFVIDKFPISRPNLTFSTLTVSNMSPEDSSIYLCSVPGLGTEAFFGQGTRLTVV.

This chain uses TRBV7-9 with TRBJ2-1; 11 bases fit TRBD1. The CDR3 covers 15 residues. Trimming at V came to 5 bases and at J to 6 bases, leaving 6 bases not matched to a gene. CDR1 is SEHNR, CDR2 FQNEAQ, per germline (reference sequence). The CDR3 loop reads CASSPGTGGSNEQFF. CDR3 coding DNA: TGTGCCAGCAGCCCCGGGACAGGGGGAAGCAATGAGCAGTTCTTC.

This clone turned up a few times. The chain couples TRBV2 to TRBJ1-2; 8 bases agree with TRBD1. The CDR3 extends over 16 amino acids. Germline V gene sequence: CDR1 SNHLY, CDR2 FYNNEI. V lost 7 bases and J lost 4; bases outside the gene matches: 14. The CDR3 nucleotides are TGTGCCAGCACCCGAATGGACAGGGAATTACCCTATGGCTACACCTTC. Amino acid sequence: CASTRMDRELPYGYTF.

This clone was observed a handful of times. The chain employs TRBV7-6 and TRBJ2-5; a weak D match, TRBD1 (6 bases). Trimming removed 1 base from V and 1 base from J, with 10 bases in between. The germline V gene encodes CDR1 SGHVS and CDR2 FNYEAQ. The CDR3 covers 15 residues. The CDR3 protein is CASSLVAGAQETQYF. CDR3 coding DNA: TGTGCCAGCAGCTTAGTGGCAGGGGCCCAAGAGACCCAGTACTTC.

The CDR3 coding sequence is TGTGCCAGCTCACCACAGGGAACTGGGGCCAACGTCCTGACTTTC. Translation: CASSPQGTGANVLTF. The chain couples TRBV18 to TRBJ2-6; D unclear. The ends were cut back, 1 base at V and 2 bases at J, with 6 bases in the middle. Looked up from germline, CDR1 is KGHSH and CDR2 is LQKENI. The CDR3 consists of 15 residues. Filled out from reference TRBV18 and TRBJ2-6, the complete variable domain reads NAGVMQNPRHLVRRRGQEARLRCSPMKGHSHVYWYRQLPEEGLKFMVYLQKENIIDESGMPKERFSAEFPKEGPSILRIQQVVRGDSAAYFCASSPQGTGANVLTFGAGSRLTVL.

In regard to this clone: The same CDR3 can be traced to other DNA sequences in this sample. This chain joins TRBV7-9 and TRBJ2-5; 7 bases align to TRBD2. Germline lookup yields CDR1 SEHNR and CDR2 FQNEAQ (reference sequence). The CDR3 covers 14 residues. V was clipped by 7 bases and J by 5 bases; unmatched bases: 10. The CDR3 sequence: CASNNGRGKETQYF. The CDR3 DNA follows: TGTGCCAGCAATAACGGGCGGGGGAAGGAGACCCAGTACTTC. Looking up the rest from reference TRBV7-9 and TRBJ2-5 gives the full variable domain: DTGVSQNPRHKITKRGQNVTFRCDPISEHNRLYWYRQTLGQGPEFLTYFQNEAQLEKSRLLSDRFSAERPKGSFSTLEIQRTEQGDSAMYLCASNNGRGKETQYFGPGTRLLVL.

The rearrangement links TRBV6-6 to TRBJ1-4; D unclear. This CDR3 has 13 amino acids. The V end lost 6 bases, the J end lost 0 bases, and 5 bases lay between the germline ends. Germline V gene lookup returns CDR1 MNHNY and CDR2 SVGAGI (reference sequence). Here the CDR3 DNA reads TGTGCCAGCAGGACAACAACTAATGAAAAACTGTTTTTT. Its translation is CASRTTTNEKLFF.

Regarding this clone: Other DNA sequences in this specimen translate into the identical CDR3. The rearrangement joins TRBV15 to TRBJ2-3; D gene ambiguous. Germline CDR1 and CDR2: LNHNV and YYDKDF (reference sequence). Trimming removed 0 bases at V and 2 bases at J, with 6 bases between. The CDR3 totals 14 residues. The CDR3 nucleotides read TGTGCCACCAGCAGAGATCCCACCACAGATACGCAGTATTTT. Its protein is CATSRDPTTDTQYF. Filled out from reference TRBV15 and TRBJ2-3, the complete variable domain reads DAMVIQNPRYQVTQFGKPVTLSCSQTLNHNVMYWYQQKSSQAPKLLFHYYDKDFNNEADTPDNFQSRRPNTSFCFLDIRSPGLGDTAMYLCATSRDPTTDTQYFGPGTRLTVL.

This clone was recorded a few times. The rearrangement uses TRBV19 and TRBJ1-5, with 7 nucleotides matching TRBD1. V lost 8 bases and J lost 3; bases outside the gene matches: 13. Per germline, CDR1 LNHDA and CDR2 SQIVND (reference sequence). This CDR3 region has 16 residues. In nucleotides, the CDR3 is TGTGCCAGTGCCCCGGACGGGGGACAGTACAATCAGCCCCAGCATTTT. Protein product: CASAPDGGQYNQPQHF.

This rearrangement joins TRBV7-9 to TRBJ1-1; 8 nucleotides line up with TRBD1. CDR3 length: 13 residues. The V segment lost 5 bases and the J segment 4 bases; nucleotides outside the gene matches: 3. Germline CDR1 is SEHNR and CDR2 is FQNEAQ (reference sequence). CDR3 DNA: TGTGCCAGCAGCACCCAGGGGGCCACTGAAGCTTTCTTT. Translating it yields CASSTQGATEAFF.

A few counts support this clone. V usage is TRBV6-5 and J usage is TRBJ2-5, with 10 bases that match TRBD1. The end of the DNA fits TRBJ2-7 better, so the J call may be wrong. This CDR3 contains 15 residues. Germline V gene sequence: CDR1 MNHEY, CDR2 SVGAGI. This CDR3 reads CASRSVTGGIDEQYF. In DNA, the CDR3 is TGTGCCAGCAGATCGGTGACAGGGGGCATCGACGAGCAGTACTTC.

The chain couples TRBV27 to TRBJ2-5; D remains ambiguous. This CDR3 region has 14 residues. Trimming took off 2 bases at V and 3 bases at J, with 10 bases between the two ends. CDR1 MNHEY and CDR2 SMNVEV come from the germline V gene (reference sequence). This CDR3 is CASSLRATEETQYF. The CDR3 region has the DNA TGTGCCAGCAGTTTACGAGCCACAGAAGAGACCCAGTACTTC.